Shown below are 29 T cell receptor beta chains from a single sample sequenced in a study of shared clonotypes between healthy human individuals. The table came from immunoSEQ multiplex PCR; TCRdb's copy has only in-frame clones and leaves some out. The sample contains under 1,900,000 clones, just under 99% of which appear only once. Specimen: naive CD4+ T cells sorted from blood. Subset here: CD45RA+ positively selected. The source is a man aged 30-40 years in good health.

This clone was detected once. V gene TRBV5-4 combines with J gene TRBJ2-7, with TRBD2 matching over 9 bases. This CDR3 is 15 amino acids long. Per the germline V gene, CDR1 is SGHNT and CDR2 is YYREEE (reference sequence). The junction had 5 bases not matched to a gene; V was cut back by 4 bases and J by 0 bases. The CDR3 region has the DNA TGTGCCAGCAGCCAGACTAGCGGAAACTCCTACGAGCAGTACTTC. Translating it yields CASSQTSGNSYEQYF. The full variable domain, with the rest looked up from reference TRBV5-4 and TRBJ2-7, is ETGVTQSPTHLIKTRGQQVTLRCSSQSGHNTVSWYQQALGQGPQFIFQYYREEENGRGNFPPRFSGLQFPNYSSELNVNALELDDSALYLCASSQTSGNSYEQYFGPGTRLTVT.

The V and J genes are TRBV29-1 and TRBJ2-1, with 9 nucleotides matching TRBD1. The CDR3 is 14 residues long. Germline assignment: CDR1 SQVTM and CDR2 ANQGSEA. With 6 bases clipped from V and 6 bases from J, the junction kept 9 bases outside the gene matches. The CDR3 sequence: CSVSGTGRTNEQFF. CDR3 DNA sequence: TGCAGCGTGTCCGGGACAGGGAGGACCAATGAGCAGTTCTTC.

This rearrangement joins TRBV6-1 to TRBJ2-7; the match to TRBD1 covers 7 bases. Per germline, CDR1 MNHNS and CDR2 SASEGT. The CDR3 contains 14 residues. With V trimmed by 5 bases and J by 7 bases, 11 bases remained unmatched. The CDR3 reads CASSRQGIVGEQYF. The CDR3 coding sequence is TGTGCCAGCAGTAGACAGGGTATTGTGGGGGAGCAGTACTTC.

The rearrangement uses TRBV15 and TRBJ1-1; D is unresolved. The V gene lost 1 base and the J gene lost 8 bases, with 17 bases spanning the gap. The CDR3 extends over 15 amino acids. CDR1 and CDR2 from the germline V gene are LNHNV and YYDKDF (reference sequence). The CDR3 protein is CATSRARTLLGEAFF. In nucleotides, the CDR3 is TGTGCCACCAGCAGAGCCCGGACCCTCCTCGGGGAAGCTTTCTTT.

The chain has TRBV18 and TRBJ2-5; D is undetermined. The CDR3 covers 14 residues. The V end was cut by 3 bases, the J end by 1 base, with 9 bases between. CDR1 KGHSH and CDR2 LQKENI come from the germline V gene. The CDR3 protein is CASSPGMFQETQYF. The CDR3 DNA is TGTGCCAGCTCACCCGGAATGTTCCAAGAGACCCAGTACTTC. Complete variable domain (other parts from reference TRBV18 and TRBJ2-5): NAGVMQNPRHLVRRRGQEARLRCSPMKGHSHVYWYRQLPEEGLKFMVYLQKENIIDESGMPKERFSAEFPKEGPSILRIQQVVRGDSAAYFCASSPGMFQETQYFGPGTRLLVL.

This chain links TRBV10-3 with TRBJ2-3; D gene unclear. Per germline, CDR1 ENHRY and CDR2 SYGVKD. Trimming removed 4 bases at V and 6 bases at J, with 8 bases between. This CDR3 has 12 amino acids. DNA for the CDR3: TGTGCCATCAGTGGGTTCGAGGATACGCAGTATTTT. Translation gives CAISGFEDTQYF.

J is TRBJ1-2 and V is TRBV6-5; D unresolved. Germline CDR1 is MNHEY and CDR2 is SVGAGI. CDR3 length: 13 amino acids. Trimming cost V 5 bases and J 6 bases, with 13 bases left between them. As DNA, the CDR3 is TGTGCCAGCAGTCGCGGACTTATGGATGGCTACACCTTC. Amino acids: CASSRGLMDGYTF.

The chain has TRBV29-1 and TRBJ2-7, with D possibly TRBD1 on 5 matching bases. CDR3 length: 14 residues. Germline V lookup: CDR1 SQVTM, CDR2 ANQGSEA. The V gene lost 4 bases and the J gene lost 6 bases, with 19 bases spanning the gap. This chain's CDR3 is CSVGPPLRVAEQYF. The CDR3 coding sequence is TGCAGCGTTGGCCCGCCGCTCAGGGTGGCCGAGCAGTACTTC.

The CDR3: CASSIAELGTGELFF. Written as DNA, the CDR3 is TGTGCCAGTAGTATAGCGGAGCTGGGGACCGGGGAGCTGTTTTTT. This sequence joins TRBV19 and TRBJ2-2; D not resolved. Germline lookup yields CDR1 LNHDA and CDR2 SQIVND (reference sequence). Trimming removed 1 base from V and 5 bases from J, with 11 bases in between. The CDR3 length is 15 residues.

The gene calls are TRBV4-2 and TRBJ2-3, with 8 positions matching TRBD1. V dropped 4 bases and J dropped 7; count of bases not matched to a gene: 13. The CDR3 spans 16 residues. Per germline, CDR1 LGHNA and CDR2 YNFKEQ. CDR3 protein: CASSPTGGTGQHTQYF. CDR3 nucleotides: TGTGCCAGCAGCCCTACCGGAGGGACAGGACAACATACGCAGTATTTT.

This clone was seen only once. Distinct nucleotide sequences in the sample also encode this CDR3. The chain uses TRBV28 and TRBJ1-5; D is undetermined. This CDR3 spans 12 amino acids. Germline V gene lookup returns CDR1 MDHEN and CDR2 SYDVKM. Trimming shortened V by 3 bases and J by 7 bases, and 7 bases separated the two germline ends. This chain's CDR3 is CASSLLRQPQHF. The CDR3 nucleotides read TGTGCCAGCAGTTTGCTGAGGCAGCCCCAGCATTTT.

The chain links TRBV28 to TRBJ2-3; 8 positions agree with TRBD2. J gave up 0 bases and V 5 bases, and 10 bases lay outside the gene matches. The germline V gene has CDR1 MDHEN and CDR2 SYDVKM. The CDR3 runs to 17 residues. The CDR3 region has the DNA TGTGCCAGCAGTGAGATAGCGGGGAGGCCTAGCACAGATACGCAGTATTTT. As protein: CASSEIAGRPSTDTQYF.

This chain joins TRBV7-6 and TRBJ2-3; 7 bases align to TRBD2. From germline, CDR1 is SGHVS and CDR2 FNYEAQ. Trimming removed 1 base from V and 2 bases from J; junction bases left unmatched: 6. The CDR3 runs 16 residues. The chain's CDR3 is CASSLGGGSFTDTQYF. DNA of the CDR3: TGTGCCAGCAGCTTAGGAGGCGGGAGTTTCACAGATACGCAGTATTTT.

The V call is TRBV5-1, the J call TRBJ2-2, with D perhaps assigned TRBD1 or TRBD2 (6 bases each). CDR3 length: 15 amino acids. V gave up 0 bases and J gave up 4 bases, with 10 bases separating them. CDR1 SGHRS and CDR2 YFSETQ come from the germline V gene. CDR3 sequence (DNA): TGCGCCAGCAGCTTGGCCCGGGGGCTCACCGGGGAGCTGTTTTTT. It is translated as CASSLARGLTGELFF. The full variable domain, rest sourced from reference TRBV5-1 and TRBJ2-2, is KAGVTQTPRYLIKTRGQQVTLSCSPISGHRSVSWYQQTPGQGLQFLFEYFSETQRNKGNFPGRFSGRQFSNSRSEMNVSTLELGDSALYLCASSLARGLTGELFFGEGSRLTVL.

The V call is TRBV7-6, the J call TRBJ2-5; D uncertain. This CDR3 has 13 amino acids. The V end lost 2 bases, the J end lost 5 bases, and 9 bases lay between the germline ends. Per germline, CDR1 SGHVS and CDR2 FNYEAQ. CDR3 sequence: CASSLLLGETQYF. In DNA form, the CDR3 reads TGTGCCAGCAGCTTACTGTTAGGGGAGACCCAGTACTTC. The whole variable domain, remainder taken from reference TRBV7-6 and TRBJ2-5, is GAGVSQSPRYKVTKRGQDVALRCDPISGHVSLYWYRQALGQGPEFLTYFNYEAQQDKSGLPNDRFSAERPEGSISTLTIQRTEQRDSAMYRCASSLLLGETQYFGPGTRLLVL.

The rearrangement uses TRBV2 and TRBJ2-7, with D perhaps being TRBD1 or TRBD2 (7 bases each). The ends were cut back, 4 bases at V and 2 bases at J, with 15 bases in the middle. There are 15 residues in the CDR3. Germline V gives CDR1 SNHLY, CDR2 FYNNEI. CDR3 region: CASSVSGGTTYEQYF. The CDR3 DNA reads TGTGCCAGCAGTGTTTCAGGGGGGACTACCTACGAGCAGTACTTC. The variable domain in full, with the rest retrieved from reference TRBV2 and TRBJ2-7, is EPEVTQTPSHQVTQMGQEVILRCVPISNHLYFYWYRQILGQKVEFLVSFYNNEISEKSEIFDDQFSVERPDGSNFTLKIRSTKLEDSAMYFCASSVSGGTTYEQYFGPGTRLTVT.

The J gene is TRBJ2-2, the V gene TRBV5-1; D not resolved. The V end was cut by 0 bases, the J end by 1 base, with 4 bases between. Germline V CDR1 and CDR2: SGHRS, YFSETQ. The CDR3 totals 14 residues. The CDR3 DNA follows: TGCGCCAGCAGCTTGGTAAAGAACACCGGGGAGCTGTTTTTT. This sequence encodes CASSLVKNTGELFF.

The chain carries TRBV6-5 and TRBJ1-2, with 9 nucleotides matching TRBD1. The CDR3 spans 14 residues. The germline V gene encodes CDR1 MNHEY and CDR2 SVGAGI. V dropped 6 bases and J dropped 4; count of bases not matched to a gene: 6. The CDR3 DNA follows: TGTGCCAGCAGCCTTACAGGGGGCTCCTATGGCTACACCTTC. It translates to CASSLTGGSYGYTF.

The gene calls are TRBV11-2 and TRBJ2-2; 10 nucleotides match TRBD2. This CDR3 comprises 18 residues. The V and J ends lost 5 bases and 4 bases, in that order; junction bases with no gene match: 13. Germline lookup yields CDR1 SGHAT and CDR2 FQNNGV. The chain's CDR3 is CASSAQVLAGGFTGELFF. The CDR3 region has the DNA TGTGCCAGCAGCGCCCAGGTATTAGCGGGAGGATTCACCGGGGAGCTGTTTTTT.

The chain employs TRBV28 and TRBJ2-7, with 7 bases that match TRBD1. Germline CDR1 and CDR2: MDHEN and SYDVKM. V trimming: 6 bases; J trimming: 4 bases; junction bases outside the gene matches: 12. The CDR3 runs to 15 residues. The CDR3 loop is CASSSLDRPGYEQYF. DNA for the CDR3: TGTGCCAGCAGCTCTTTGGACAGGCCTGGATACGAGCAGTACTTC.

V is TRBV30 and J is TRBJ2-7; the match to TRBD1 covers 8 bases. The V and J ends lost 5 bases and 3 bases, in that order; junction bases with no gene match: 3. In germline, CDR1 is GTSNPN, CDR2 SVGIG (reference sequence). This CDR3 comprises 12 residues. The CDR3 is CAWGQGFYEQYF. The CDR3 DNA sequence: TGTGCCTGGGGACAGGGCTTCTACGAGCAGTACTTC.

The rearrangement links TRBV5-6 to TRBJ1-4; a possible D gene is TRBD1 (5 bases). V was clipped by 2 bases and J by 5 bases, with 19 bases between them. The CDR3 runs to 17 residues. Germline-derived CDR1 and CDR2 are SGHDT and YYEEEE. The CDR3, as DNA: TGTGCCAGCAGCTTCATTGTAGGCACAGGCGGGAATGAAAAACTGTTTTTT. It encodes CASSFIVGTGGNEKLFF. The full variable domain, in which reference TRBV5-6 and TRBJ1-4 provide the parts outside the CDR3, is DAGVTQSPTHLIKTRGQQVTLRCSPKSGHDTVSWYQQALGQGPQFIFQYYEEEERQRGNFPDRFSGHQFPNYSSELNVNALLLGDSALYLCASSFIVGTGGNEKLFFGSGTQLSVL.

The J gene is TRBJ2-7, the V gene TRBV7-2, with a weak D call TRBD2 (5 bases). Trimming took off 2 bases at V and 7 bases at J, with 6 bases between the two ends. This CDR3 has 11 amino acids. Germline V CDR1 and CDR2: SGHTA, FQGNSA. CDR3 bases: TGTGCCAGCAGCTTACAGCGGGAGCAGTACTTC. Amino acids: CASSLQREQYF.

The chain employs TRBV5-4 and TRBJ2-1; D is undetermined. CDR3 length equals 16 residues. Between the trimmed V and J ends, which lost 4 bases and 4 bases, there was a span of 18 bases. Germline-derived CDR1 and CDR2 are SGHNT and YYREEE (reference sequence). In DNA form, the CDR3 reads TGTGCCAGCAGCCCTATGGTGGGAACGGTATACAATGAGCAGTTCTTC. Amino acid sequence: CASSPMVGTVYNEQFF.

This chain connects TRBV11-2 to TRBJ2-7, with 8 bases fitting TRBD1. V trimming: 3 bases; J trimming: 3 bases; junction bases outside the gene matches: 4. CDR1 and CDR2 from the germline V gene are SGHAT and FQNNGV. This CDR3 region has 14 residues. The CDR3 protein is CASSLTGAGYEQYF. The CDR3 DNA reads TGTGCCAGCAGCTTGACAGGGGCGGGCTACGAGCAGTACTTC.

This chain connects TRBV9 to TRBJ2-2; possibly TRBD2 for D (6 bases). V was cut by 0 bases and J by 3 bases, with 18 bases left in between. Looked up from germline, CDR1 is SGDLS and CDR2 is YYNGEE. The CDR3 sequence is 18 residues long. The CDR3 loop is CASSVDPTRGTYTGELFF. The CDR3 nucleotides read TGTGCCAGCAGCGTAGATCCTACGCGCGGGACCTACACCGGGGAGCTGTTTTTT.

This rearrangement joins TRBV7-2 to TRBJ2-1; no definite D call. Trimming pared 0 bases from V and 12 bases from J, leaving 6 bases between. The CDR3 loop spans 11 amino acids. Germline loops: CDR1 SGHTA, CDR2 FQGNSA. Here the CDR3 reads CASSLASGQFF. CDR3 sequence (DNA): TGTGCCAGCAGCTTAGCGTCCGGGCAGTTCTTC.

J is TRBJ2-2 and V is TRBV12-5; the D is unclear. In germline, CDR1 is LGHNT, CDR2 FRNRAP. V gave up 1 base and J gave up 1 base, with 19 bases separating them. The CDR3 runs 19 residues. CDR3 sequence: CASGLGLGSSNWNTGELFF. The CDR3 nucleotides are TGTGCTAGTGGTTTGGGTTTAGGTAGCTCAAATTGGAACACCGGGGAGCTGTTTTTT.

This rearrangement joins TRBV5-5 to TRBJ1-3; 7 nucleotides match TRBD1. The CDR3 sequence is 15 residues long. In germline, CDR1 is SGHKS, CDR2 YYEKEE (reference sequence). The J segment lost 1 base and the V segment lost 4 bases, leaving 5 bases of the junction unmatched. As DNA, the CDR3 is TGTGCCAGCAGCGGGACAGCTTTTTCTGGAAACACCATATATTTT. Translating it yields CASSGTAFSGNTIYF. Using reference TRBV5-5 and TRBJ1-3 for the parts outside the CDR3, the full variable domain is DAGVTQSPTHLIKTRGQQVTLRCSPISGHKSVSWYQQVLGQGPQFIFQYYEKEERGRGNFPDRFSARQFPNYSSELNVNALLLGDSALYLCASSGTAFSGNTIYFGEGSWLTVV.